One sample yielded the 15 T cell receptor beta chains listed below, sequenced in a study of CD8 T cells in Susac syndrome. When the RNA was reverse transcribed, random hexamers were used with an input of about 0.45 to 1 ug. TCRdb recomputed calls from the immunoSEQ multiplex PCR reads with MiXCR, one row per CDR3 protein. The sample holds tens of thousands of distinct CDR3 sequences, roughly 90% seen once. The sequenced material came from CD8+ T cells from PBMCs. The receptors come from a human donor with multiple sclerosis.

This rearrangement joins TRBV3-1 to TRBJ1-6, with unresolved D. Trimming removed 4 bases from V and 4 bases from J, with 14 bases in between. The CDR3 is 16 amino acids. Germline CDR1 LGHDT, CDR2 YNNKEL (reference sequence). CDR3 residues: CASSPYPGGYNSPLHF. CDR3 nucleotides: TGTGCCAGCAGCCCTTACCCAGGCGGGTATAATTCACCCCTCCACTTT.

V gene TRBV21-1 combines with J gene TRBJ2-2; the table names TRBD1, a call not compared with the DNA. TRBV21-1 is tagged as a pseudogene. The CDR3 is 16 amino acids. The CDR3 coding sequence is TGTGCCAGCACAGCGGGTGGACAGGGGGACACCGGGGAGCTGTTTTTT. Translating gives CASTAGGQGDTGELFF.

CDR3 sequence reads: CASSYGSPASGRSEQFF. Here the CDR3 DNA reads TGTGCCAGCAGTTACGGGAGCCCGGCTAGCGGGAGATCGGAGCAGTTCTTC. The rearrangement links TRBV6-2 or TRBV6-3 to TRBJ2-1, with TRBD2 identical over 10 bases. The CDR3 spans 17 residues. The germline CDR1 and CDR2 sequences are MNHEY and SVGEGT. The V gene end was trimmed by 2 bases and the J gene end by 10 bases; junction bases not matched to a gene: 14.

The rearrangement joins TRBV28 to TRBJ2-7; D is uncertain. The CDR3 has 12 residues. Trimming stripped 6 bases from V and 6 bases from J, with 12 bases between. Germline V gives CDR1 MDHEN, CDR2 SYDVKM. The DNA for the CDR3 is TGTGCCAGCAGGCCCCCCGGGCTCGAGCAGTACTTC. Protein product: CASRPPGLEQYF.

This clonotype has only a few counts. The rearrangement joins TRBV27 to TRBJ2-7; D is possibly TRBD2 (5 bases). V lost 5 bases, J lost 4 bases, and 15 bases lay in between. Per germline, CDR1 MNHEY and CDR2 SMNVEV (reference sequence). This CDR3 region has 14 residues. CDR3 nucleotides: TGTGCCAGCAGTCCTAAACCCGGCGGGTACGAGCAGTACTTC. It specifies CASSPKPGGYEQYF.

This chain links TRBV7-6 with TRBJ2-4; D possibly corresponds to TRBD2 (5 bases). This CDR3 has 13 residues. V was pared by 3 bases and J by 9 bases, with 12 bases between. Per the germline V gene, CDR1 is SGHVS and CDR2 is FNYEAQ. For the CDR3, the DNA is TGTGCCAGCAGCTTGGGCGAGGGTGGCATTCAGTACTTC. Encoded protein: CASSLGEGGIQYF.

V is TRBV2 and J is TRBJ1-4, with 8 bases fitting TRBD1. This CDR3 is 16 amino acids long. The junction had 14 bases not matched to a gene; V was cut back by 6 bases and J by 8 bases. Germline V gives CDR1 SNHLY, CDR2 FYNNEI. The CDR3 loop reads CASSLEEGQGSEKLFF. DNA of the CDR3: TGTGCCAGCAGCCTCGAAGAAGGACAGGGAAGCGAAAAACTGTTTTTT. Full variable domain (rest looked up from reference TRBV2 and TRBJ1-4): EPEVTQTPSHQVTQMGQEVILRCVPISNHLYFYWYRQILGQKVEFLVSFYNNEISEKSEIFDDQFSVERPDGSNFTLKIRSTKLEDSAMYFCASSLEEGQGSEKLFFGSGTQLSVL.

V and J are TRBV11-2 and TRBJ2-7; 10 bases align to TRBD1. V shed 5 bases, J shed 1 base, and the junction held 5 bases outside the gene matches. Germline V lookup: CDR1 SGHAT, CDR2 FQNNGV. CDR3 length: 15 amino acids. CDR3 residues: CASSVDRGPSYEQYF. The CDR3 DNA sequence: TGTGCCAGCAGCGTTGACAGGGGGCCGTCCTACGAGCAGTACTTC.

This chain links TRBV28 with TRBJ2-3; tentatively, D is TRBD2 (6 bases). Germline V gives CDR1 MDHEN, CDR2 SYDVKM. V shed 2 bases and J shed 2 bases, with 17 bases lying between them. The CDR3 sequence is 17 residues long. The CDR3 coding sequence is TGTGCCAGCAGTTTAGGTCCTAGCGAGTCACACACAGATACGCAGTATTTT. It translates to CASSLGPSESHTDTQYF.

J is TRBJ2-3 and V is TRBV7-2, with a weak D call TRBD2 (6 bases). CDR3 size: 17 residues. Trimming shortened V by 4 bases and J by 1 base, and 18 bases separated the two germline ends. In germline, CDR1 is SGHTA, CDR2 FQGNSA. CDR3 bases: TGTGCCAGCAGCTCCTCCTTAGCGGAGGAGGGCACAGATACGCAGTATTTT. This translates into CASSSSLAEEGTDTQYF.

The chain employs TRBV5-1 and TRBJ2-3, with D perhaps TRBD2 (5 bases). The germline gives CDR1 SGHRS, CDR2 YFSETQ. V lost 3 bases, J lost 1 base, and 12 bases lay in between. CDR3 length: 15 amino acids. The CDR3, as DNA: TGCGCCAGCAGCTCCGGACCGCGGGGCACAGATACGCAGTATTTT. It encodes CASSSGPRGTDTQYF.

Here the CDR3 DNA reads TGTGCCAGCAGCGTGTCGGGGGAAAAAATTGAAGCTTTCTTT. It encodes CASSVSGEKIEAFF. This sequence joins TRBV9 and TRBJ1-1; D is possibly TRBD1 (5 bases). This CDR3 is 14 amino acids long. The germline gives CDR1 SGDLS, CDR2 YYNGEE. With 2 bases removed from V and 7 bases from J, the gap between germline ends came to 15 bases.

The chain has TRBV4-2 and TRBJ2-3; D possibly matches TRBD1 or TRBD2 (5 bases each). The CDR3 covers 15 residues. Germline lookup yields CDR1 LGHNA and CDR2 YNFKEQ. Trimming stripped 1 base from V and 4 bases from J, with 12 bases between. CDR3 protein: CASSQGLGTSDTQYF. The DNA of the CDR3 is TGTGCCAGCAGCCAAGGACTGGGGACGTCAGATACGCAGTATTTT.

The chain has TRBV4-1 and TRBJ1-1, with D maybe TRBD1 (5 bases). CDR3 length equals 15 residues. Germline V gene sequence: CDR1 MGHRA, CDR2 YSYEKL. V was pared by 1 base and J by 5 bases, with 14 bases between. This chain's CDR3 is CASSQVSGWGTEAFF. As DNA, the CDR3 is TGCGCCAGCAGCCAAGTCTCGGGGTGGGGGACTGAAGCTTTCTTT.

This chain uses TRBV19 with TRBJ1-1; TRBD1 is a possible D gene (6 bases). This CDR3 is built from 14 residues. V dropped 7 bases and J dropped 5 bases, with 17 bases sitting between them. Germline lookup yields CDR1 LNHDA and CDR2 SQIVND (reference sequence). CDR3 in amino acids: CASTQDSWATEAFF. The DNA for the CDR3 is TGTGCCAGTACCCAGGACAGTTGGGCGACTGAAGCTTTCTTT.